The text below deals with one TCR beta chain. The antigen remains unidentified. The CDR3 totals 17 residues. The germline CDR1 and CDR2 sequences are SGHTA and FQGNSA. The V and J ends lost 0 bases and 2 bases, in that order; junction bases with no gene match: 10. This sample was taken from a study of cytomegalovirus exposure and HLA in healthy donors. Overall study: Earlier results showed approximately 110 million unique TCR beta sequences derived from roughly 200 million T cells.

The PCR ran on 60 Vbeta and 13 Jbeta primers. Data came from immunoSEQ multiplex PCR; TCRdb stores just in-frame clones and leaves some out. The sample carries approximately 88,000 clones, about 80% recorded once. General study results and limits: Donor immune exposure was known only as CMV serostatus.

Sequencing used PBMCs. This clonotype originated in a male donor in good health and CMV-seronegative. The chain has TRBV7-2 and TRBJ2-7; TRBD1 matches 7 bases. CDR3 DNA sequence: TGTGCCAGCAGCTTAGCGGACTTCCCGGGACAGCCCTACGAGCAGTACTTC. Translated: CASSLADFPGQPYEQYF. Looking up the rest from reference TRBV7-2 and TRBJ2-7 gives the full variable domain: GAGVSQSPSNKVTEKGKDVELRCDPISGHTALYWYRQSLGQGLEFLIYFQGNSAPDKSGLPSDRFSAERTGGSVSTLTIQRTQQEDSAVYLCASSLADFPGQPYEQYFGPGTRLTVT.